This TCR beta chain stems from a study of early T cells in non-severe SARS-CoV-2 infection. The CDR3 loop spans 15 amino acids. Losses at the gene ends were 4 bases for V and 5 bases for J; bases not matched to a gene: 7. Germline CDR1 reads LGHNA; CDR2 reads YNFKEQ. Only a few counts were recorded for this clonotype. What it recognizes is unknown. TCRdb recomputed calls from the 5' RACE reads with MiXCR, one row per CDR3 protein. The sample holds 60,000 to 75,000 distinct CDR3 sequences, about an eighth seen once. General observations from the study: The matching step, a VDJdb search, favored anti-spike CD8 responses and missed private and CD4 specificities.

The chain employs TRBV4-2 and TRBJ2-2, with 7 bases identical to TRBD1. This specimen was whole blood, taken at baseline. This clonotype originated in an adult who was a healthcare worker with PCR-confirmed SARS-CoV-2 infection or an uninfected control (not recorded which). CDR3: CASSRGQAETGELFF. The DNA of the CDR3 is TGTGCCAGCAGCCGAGGACAGGCCGAGACCGGGGAGCTGTTTTTT.